The source of this T cell receptor beta chain is a study of blood T cell repertoires in COVID-19. Study background: Material from acute and convalescent COVID-19 was sourced from the United States, Italy and Spain. PBMCs, B-cell-depleted T cells, or T cells were the source of the cDNA or gDNA that made up the material.

In this sample, this clone turned up once. Source study methods: Amplification from reference gene primers served as the basis for estimated nucleated cell counts. This table comes from immunoSEQ multiplex PCR, and its TCRdb copy is limited to in-frame clones, with some not included. V, J and clone size are those of that table, while D and trimming were read from the DNA. The table lists under 350,000 clones, almost 85% of them singletons. Trimming removed 0 bases from V and 3 bases from J; junction bases left unmatched: 6. CDR1 SGHRS and CDR2 YFSETQ come from the germline V gene. The CDR3 extends over 15 amino acids.

Sequencing was performed on peripheral blood. The TCR sequence derives from a human donor in a cohort sampled during active COVID-19. The chain combines TRBV5-1 with TRBJ2-7; TRBD2 agrees at 7 bases. CDR3 loop: CASSLVGGKGYEQYF. As DNA, the CDR3 is TGCGCCAGCAGCTTGGTCGGGGGGAAAGGCTACGAGCAGTACTTC.